This T cell receptor beta chain was profiled in a study of CD8 T cells in ankylosing spondylitis. Study results and caveats: In ankylosing spondylitis patients, matched synovial fluid reportedly showed significant enrichment of disease-linked clones. Within ankylosing spondylitis blood, a TCR beta motif made up of several highly homologous variants appeared to be characteristic.

TCRdb analysed the 5' RACE reads with MiXCR anew, one entry per CDR3 protein. The sample holds around 300,000 distinct CDR3 sequences, around a tenth seen once. This clonotype has a count of ten or more. Its antigen is not known. This CDR3 contains 13 residues. V was shortened by 2 bases and J by 4 bases, with 7 bases between the two germline ends. Per germline, CDR1 SGHKS and CDR2 YYEKEE (reference sequence). Source material: blood, either unsorted or a sorted T cell fraction (not recorded which). V gene TRBV5-5 combines with J gene TRBJ2-1; D call uncertain. The source is a female donor with ankylosing spondylitis or in good health (not recorded which). CDR3 amino acids: CASSLSDYNEQFF. The CDR3 DNA is TGTGCCAGCAGCTTAAGCGATTACAATGAGCAGTTCTTC.